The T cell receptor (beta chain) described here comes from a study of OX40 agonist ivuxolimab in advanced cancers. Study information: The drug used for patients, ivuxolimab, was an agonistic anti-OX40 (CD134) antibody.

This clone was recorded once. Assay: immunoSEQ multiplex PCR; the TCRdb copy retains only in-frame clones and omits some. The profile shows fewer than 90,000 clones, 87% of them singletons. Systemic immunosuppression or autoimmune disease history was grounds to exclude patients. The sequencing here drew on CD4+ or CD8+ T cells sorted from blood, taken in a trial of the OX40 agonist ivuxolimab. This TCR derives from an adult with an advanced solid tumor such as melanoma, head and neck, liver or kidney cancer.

The CDR3 DNA is TGTGCCAGCATCTCGGACATTCGGGAGACCCAGTACTTC. Translation gives CASISDIRETQYF. The chain couples TRBV28 to TRBJ2-5; tentatively, D is TRBD1 (5 bases). This CDR3 contains 13 residues. CDR1 MDHEN and CDR2 SYDVKM come from the germline V gene. V shed 7 bases and J shed 5 bases, with 14 bases lying between them.